This T cell receptor beta chain was documented in a study of T cell responses to AZD1222 COVID-19 vaccine. Looking at the study overall: Combined were second doses at about 4 or about 12 weeks. Broader study findings: As reported, nearly half of all spike-specific TCRs target variant regions that are unmutated. Spike-specific TCR breadth and depth grew following two AZD1222 doses. Every sample of the repertoires postdated the peak T cell response.

TCRdb keeps only in-frame clones here, not all; method: immunoSEQ multiplex PCR. The table lists about 200,000 clones, around 92% of them singletons. The germline V gene has CDR1 SEHNR and CDR2 FQNEAQ (reference sequence). Trimming pared 1 base from V and 5 bases from J, leaving 11 bases between. The CDR3 covers 14 residues. A remark on this clone: No antigen is known for it.

The sample consisted of peripheral blood, taken on day 0 of AZD1222 vaccination. This clonotype was sampled from an adult in good health. The gene calls are TRBV7-9 and TRBJ1-1; D not resolved. Written as DNA, the CDR3 is TGTGCCAGCAGCTTAGTGAGGGATCGGACTGAAGCTTTCTTT. Translation: CASSLVRDRTEAFF.